Following are 2 T cell receptor beta chains from one sample sequenced in a study of blood T cell repertoires in COVID-19. Here immunoSEQ multiplex PCR was the method, and the copy in TCRdb shows in-frame clones only, minus some. The data show some 260,000 clones, with about 80% seen just once and around 4.1% held by the top ten. The sample taken for sequencing was PBMCs or T cells enriched from blood (not recorded which). The receptors here all came from a man aged 30 to 45 with acute COVID-19.

This chain links TRBV4-3 with TRBJ2-2; the match to TRBD1 covers 7 bases. Germline V CDR1 and CDR2: LGHNA, YSLEER. The trim removed 3 bases at V and 7 bases at J, leaving 5 bases unmatched. CDR3 length: 14 residues. The CDR3 here is CASSQDRSGGELFF. In DNA form, the CDR3 reads TGCGCCAGCAGCCAGGACAGGTCGGGCGGGGAGCTGTTTTTT.

V and J are TRBV10-3 and TRBJ1-1; 7 bases line up with TRBD1. V dropped 5 bases and J dropped 7; count of bases not matched to a gene: 10. Germline V gene lookup returns CDR1 ENHRY and CDR2 SYGVKD. This CDR3 is built from 14 residues. This CDR3 reads CAISNPYGDSEAFF. The CDR3 bases are TGTGCCATCAGTAACCCCTATGGGGACAGTGAAGCTTTCTTT.